This T cell receptor beta chain was sequenced in a study of identical twins. Findings and limits, study-wide: Whereas memory repertoires showed no such difference, abundant cord blood beta clonotypes carried fewer insertions. The degree of excess twin sharing was weaker in beta out-of-frame sequences.

Template switching added a universal primer binding site, and final cDNA carried unique molecular identifiers. TCRdb processed the 5' RACE reads anew with MiXCR; each CDR3 protein has one entry. This sample carries about 1.7 million distinct CDR3 sequences, more than 30% of them seen once, and the ten largest clones take more than 0.25%. As for this clonotype: Antigen specificity is unknown.

CDR3 size: 12 residues. With V trimmed by 8 bases and J by 8 bases, 4 bases remained unmatched. Germline CDR1 reads SEHNR; CDR2 reads FQNEAQ (reference sequence). The rearrangement joins TRBV7-9 to TRBJ2-1; 9 bases agree with TRBD2. The source material was cord blood. This TCR was recovered from a newborn girl in good health. The CDR3 DNA follows: TGTGCCAGCCTAGCGGGACGGGATGAGCAGTTCTTC. It translates to CASLAGRDEQFF.